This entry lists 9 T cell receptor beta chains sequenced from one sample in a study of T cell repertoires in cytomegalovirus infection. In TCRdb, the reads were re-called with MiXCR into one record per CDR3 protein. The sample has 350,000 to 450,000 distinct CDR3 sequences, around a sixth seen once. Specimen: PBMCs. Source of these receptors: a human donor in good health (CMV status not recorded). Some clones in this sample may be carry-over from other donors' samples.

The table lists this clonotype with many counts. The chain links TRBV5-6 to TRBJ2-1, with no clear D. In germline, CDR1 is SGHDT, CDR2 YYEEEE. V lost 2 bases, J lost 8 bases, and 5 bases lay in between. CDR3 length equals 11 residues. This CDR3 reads CASSFVDEQFF. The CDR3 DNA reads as TGTGCCAGCAGCTTTGTGGATGAGCAGTTCTTC. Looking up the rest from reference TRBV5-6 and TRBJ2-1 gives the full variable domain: DAGVTQSPTHLIKTRGQQVTLRCSPKSGHDTVSWYQQALGQGPQFIFQYYEEEERQRGNFPDRFSGHQFPNYSSELNVNALLLGDSALYLCASSFVDEQFFGPGTRLTVL.

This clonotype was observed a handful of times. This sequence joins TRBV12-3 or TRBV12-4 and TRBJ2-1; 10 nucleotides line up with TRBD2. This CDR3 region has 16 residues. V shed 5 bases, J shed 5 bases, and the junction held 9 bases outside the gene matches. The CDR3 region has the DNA TGTGCCAGCAGTCACGCTAGCGGGAGATTCAACAATGAGCAGTTCTTC. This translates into CASSHASGRFNNEQFF.

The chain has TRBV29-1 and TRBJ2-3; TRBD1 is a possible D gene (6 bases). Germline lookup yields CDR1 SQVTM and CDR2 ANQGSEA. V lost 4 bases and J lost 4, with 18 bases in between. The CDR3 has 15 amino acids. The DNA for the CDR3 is TGCAGCGTTGGGGGGCTAGCCCAGGGGCCAGATACGCAGTATTTT. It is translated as CSVGGLAQGPDTQYF.

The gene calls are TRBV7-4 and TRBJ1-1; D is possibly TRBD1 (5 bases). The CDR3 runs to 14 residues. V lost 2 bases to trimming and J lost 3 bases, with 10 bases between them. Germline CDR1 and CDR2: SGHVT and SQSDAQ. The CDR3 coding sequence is TGTGCCAGCAGCTTACAGGGAGAGTACACTGAAGCTTTCTTT. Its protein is CASSLQGEYTEAFF. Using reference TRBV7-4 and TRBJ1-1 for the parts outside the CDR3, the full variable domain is GAGVSQSPRYKVAKRGRDVALRCDSISGHVTLYWYRQTLGQGSEVLTYSQSDAQRDKSGRPSGRFSAERPERSVSTLKIQRTEQGDSAVYLCASSLQGEYTEAFFGQGTRLTVV.

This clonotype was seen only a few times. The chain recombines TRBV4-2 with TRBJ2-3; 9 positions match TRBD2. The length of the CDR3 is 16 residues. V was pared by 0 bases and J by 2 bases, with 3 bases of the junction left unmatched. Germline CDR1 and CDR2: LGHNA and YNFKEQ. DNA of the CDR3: TGTGCCAGCAGCCAAGACGTAGCGGGGGCCACAGATACGCAGTATTTT. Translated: CASSQDVAGATDTQYF.

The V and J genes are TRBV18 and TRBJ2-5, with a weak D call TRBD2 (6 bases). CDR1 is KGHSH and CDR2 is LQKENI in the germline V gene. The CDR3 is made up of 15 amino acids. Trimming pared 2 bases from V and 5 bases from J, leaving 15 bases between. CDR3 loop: CASSPADGGRETQYF. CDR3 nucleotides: TGTGCCAGCTCACCAGCCGACGGAGGGAGGGAGACCCAGTACTTC.

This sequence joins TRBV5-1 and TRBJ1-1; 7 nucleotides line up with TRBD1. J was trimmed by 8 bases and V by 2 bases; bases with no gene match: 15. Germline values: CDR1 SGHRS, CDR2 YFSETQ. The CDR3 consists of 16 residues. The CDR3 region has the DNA TGCGCCAGCAGCTTATTCCCCCGGGACAGACCTTCGGAAGCTTTCTTT. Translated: CASSLFPRDRPSEAFF.

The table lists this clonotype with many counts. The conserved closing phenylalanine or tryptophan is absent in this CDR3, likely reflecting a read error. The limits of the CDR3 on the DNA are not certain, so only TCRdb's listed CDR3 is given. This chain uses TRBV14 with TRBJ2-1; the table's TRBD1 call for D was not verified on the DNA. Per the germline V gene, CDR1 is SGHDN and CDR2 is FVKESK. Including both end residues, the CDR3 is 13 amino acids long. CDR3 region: CASSPAGLKVEFE.

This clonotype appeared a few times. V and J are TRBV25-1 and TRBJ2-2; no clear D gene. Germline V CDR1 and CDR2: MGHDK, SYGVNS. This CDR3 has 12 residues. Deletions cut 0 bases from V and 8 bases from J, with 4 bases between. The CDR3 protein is CASSEYSGELFF. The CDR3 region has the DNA TGTGCCAGCAGTGAATATTCGGGGGAGCTGTTTTTT. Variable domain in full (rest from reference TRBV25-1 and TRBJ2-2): EADIYQTPRYLVIGTGKKITLECSQTMGHDKMYWYQQDPGMELHLIHYSYGVNSTEKGDLSSESTVSRIRTEHFPLTLESARPSHTSQYLCASSEYSGELFFGEGSRLTVL.